The clone carrying this T cell receptor beta chain was detected a few times. What it recognizes is unknown. The data are from a study of shared clonotypes between healthy human individuals. Study outcomes and limitations: It was anticipated that sequencing depth would influence how many clonotypes donors shared. Relative to clonotypes present in all four donors, those not shared had lower generation probabilities. Roughly 5% of naive CD4 clonotypes were shared across four donors.

The naive CD8 subset, CD45RO-negative cells positively selected for CCR7, excluded terminally differentiated effector memory CD45RA+ cells. All the donors were Caucasian adults who lived in Nashville, Tennessee. This CDR3 is built from 17 residues. Deletions cut 1 base from V and 0 bases from J, with 13 bases between. Germline loops: CDR1 SGDLS, CDR2 YYNGEE. Method: immunoSEQ multiplex PCR; TCRdb's copy keeps in-frame clones and lacks some. The sample includes some 2,100,000 clones, 85% to 95% seen only once; the top ten take more than 1.5%. V gene TRBV9 combines with J gene TRBJ2-2; D is possibly TRBD1 (6 bases). The TCR originated in a man between 18 and 29 years old in good health. Some clones in this sample may be carry-over from other donors' samples. The sequencing sample was made of naive CD8+ T cells from PBMCs. CDR3 residues: CASSVPLRTANTGELFF. The CDR3 nucleotides read TGTGCCAGCAGCGTACCCCTTCGGACAGCGAACACCGGGGAGCTGTTTTTT. Based on the CDR3 plus reference TRBV9 and TRBJ2-2, the full variable domain is DSGVTQTPKHLITATGQRVTLRCSPRSGDLSVYWYQQSLDQGLQFLIQYYNGEERAKGNILERFSAQQFPDLHSELNLSSLELGDSALYFCASSVPLRTANTGELFFGEGSRLTVL.